A selection of T cell receptor beta chains follows, all from one sample in a study of blood T cell repertoires in COVID-19. Clones were sequenced by immunoSEQ multiplex PCR, and TCRdb holds only the in-frame ones, with some missing. This sample yields more than 85,000 clones, of which around 87% are seen a single time; about 18% belongs to the top ten. Source material: peripheral blood. All receptors derive from a human donor in a cohort sampled during active COVID-19. The CDR3 runs from the conserved cysteine through the conserved F or W. Fields, in order: V gene, J gene, clone size, D gene, CDR3 DNA, CDR3 protein. A D gene is named only where the DNA matches it firmly. Size values are once, few and many counts, or a class for expanded clones, and some rows have none.

v_call: TRBV6-2/TRBV6-3
j_call: TRBJ2-5
clone_size: .
d_call: TRBD1
cdr3_nt: TGTGCCAGCAGTTACGGACAGGCGCCCCAAGAGACCCAGTACTTC
cdr3_aa: CASSYGQAPQETQYF

v_call: TRBV24-1
j_call: TRBJ2-2
clone_size: .
d_call: TRBD1
cdr3_nt: TGTGCCACCAGTGATTTAGAAGGGACAGGGTACACCGGGGAGCTGTTTTTT
cdr3_aa: CATSDLEGTGYTGELFF

v_call: TRBV27
j_call: TRBJ1-1
clone_size: .
d_call: TRBD1
cdr3_nt: TGTGCCAGCAGTTTATTGGGACAGGGCTCTGAAGCTTTCTTT
cdr3_aa: CASSLLGQGSEAFF

v_call: TRBV19
j_call: TRBJ1-5
clone_size: .
d_call: .
cdr3_nt: TGTGCCAGTAGTATAGAGGGCTTCAATCAGCCCCAGCATTTT
cdr3_aa: CASSIEGFNQPQHF

v_call: TRBV10-3
j_call: TRBJ2-5
clone_size: .
d_call: .
cdr3_nt: TGTGCCATCAGTGAGTTTAGCTACGAGACCCAGTACTTC
cdr3_aa: CAISEFSYETQYF

v_call: TRBV7-6
j_call: TRBJ1-1
clone_size: .
d_call: .
cdr3_nt: TGTGCCAGCAGCTTAGGATCCGGGGTTGAGACTGAAGCTTTCTTT
cdr3_aa: CASSLGSGVETEAFF

v_call: TRBV19
j_call: TRBJ2-1
clone_size: .
d_call: .
cdr3_nt: TGTGCCAGTAAAAACCCGGGACTCCTCGTGAATGAGCAGTTCTTC
cdr3_aa: CASKNPGLLVNEQFF

v_call: TRBV24-1
j_call: TRBJ1-5
clone_size: few
d_call: .
cdr3_nt: TGTGCCACCAGTGCCCCAGGGCAGGGCCGTCAGCCCCAGCATTTT
cdr3_aa: CATSAPGQGRQPQHF

v_call: TRBV5-4
j_call: TRBJ1-3
clone_size: .
d_call: .
cdr3_nt: TGTGCCAGCAGCTTGGGGGAGGCTAGGAGTGGAAACACCATATATTTT
cdr3_aa: CASSLGEARSGNTIYF

v_call: TRBV27
j_call: TRBJ2-7
clone_size: .
d_call: .
cdr3_nt: TGTGCCAGCAGTTTGGACATCGCCTACGAGCAGTACTTC
cdr3_aa: CASSLDIAYEQYF

v_call: TRBV7-3
j_call: TRBJ2-7
clone_size: .
d_call: .
cdr3_nt: TGTGCCAGCAGCCCAGGTCCGGGACAATTCTACGAGCAGTACTTC
cdr3_aa: CASSPGPGQFYEQYF

v_call: TRBV7-2
j_call: TRBJ2-5
clone_size: .
d_call: .
cdr3_nt: TGTGCCAGCAGCTTAGGGACATTCCAAGAGACCCAGTACTTC
cdr3_aa: CASSLGTFQETQYF

v_call: TRBV7-2
j_call: TRBJ2-2
clone_size: .
d_call: TRBD2
cdr3_nt: TGTGCCAGCACCTACCGGCCGGGAGGCGGGGAGCTGTTTTTT
cdr3_aa: CASTYRPGGGELFF

v_call: TRBV6-5
j_call: TRBJ1-2
clone_size: .
d_call: TRBD1
cdr3_nt: TGTGCCACCCTTGGACAGGGTCTCTATGGCTACACCTTC
cdr3_aa: CATLGQGLYGYTF

v_call: TRBV29-1
j_call: TRBJ2-1
clone_size: .
d_call: .
cdr3_nt: TGCAGCGTTTCAGGACAGACGAGCTCCTACAATGAGCAGTTCTTC
cdr3_aa: CSVSGQTSSYNEQFF

v_call: TRBV6-6
j_call: TRBJ1-6
clone_size: .
d_call: TRBD1
cdr3_nt: TGTGCCAGCACCAGGGACAGGGGGAATTCACCCCTCCACTTT
cdr3_aa: CASTRDRGNSPLHF

v_call: TRBV12-3/TRBV12-4
j_call: TRBJ2-3
clone_size: .
d_call: .
cdr3_nt: TGTGCCAGCAGTACAGGGCCCACAGATACGCAGTATTTT
cdr3_aa: CASSTGPTDTQYF

v_call: TRBV4-2
j_call: TRBJ2-7
clone_size: .
d_call: TRBD2
cdr3_nt: TGTGCCAGCAGCCAAGAGGGGGCGGGGGGCCTCTACGAGCAGTACTTC
cdr3_aa: CASSQEGAGGLYEQYF

v_call: TRBV30
j_call: TRBJ2-1
clone_size: .
d_call: .
cdr3_nt: TGTGCCTGGACTCGAGGGCCCAATGAGCAGTTCTTC
cdr3_aa: CAWTRGPNEQFF

v_call: TRBV7-2
j_call: TRBJ2-3
clone_size: .
d_call: TRBD2
cdr3_nt: TGTGCCAGCAGGTCACTAGCGGTTAGCACAGATACGCAGTATTTT
cdr3_aa: CASRSLAVSTDTQYF

v_call: TRBV6-2/TRBV6-3
j_call: TRBJ1-2
clone_size: .
d_call: .
cdr3_nt: TGTGCCAGCAGTCCACACCGCCGTAGCAGCGCCCGTGTGGGCTACACCTTC
cdr3_aa: CASSPHRRSSARVGYTF

v_call: TRBV2
j_call: TRBJ2-2
clone_size: .
d_call: TRBD1
cdr3_nt: TGTGCCAGCAGTACAGGGGCAGCAACCGGGGAGCTGTTTTTT
cdr3_aa: CASSTGAATGELFF

v_call: TRBV5-1
j_call: TRBJ1-2
clone_size: .
d_call: .
cdr3_nt: TGCGCCAGCAGCTTGGGCAACTCTAACTATGGCTACACCTTC
cdr3_aa: CASSLGNSNYGYTF

v_call: TRBV29-1
j_call: TRBJ2-3
clone_size: once
d_call: TRBD2
cdr3_nt: TGCAGCGTTGCTAAAATAGCGGGGTCAGGCACAGATACGCAGTATTTT
cdr3_aa: CSVAKIAGSGTDTQYF

v_call: TRBV28
j_call: TRBJ1-1
clone_size: .
d_call: .
cdr3_nt: TGTGCCAGCAGTTTACAGGGGATGAACACTGAAGCTTTCTTT
cdr3_aa: CASSLQGMNTEAFF

v_call: TRBV7-9
j_call: TRBJ1-3
clone_size: .
d_call: .
cdr3_nt: TGTGCCAGCAGCCTCGGACAGTCTGGAAACACCATATATTTT
cdr3_aa: CASSLGQSGNTIYF

v_call: TRBV6-2/TRBV6-3
j_call: TRBJ2-7
clone_size: .
d_call: TRBD1
cdr3_nt: TGTGCCAGCAGCCGGACAGGGGCGAGGGAGCAGTACTTC
cdr3_aa: CASSRTGAREQYF

v_call: TRBV19
j_call: TRBJ2-6
clone_size: .
d_call: .
cdr3_nt: TGTGCCAGTAGTAAAACCTATGGGCTCTCTGGGGCCAACGTCCTGACTTTC
cdr3_aa: CASSKTYGLSGANVLTF

v_call: TRBV2
j_call: TRBJ2-5
clone_size: .
d_call: TRBD2
cdr3_nt: TGTGCCAGCAGCGTTAGCGGGGGGCTGGAAGAGACCCAGTACTTC
cdr3_aa: CASSVSGGLEETQYF

v_call: TRBV30
j_call: TRBJ2-1
clone_size: .
d_call: .
cdr3_nt: TGTGCCTGCGGGAAAAATGAGCAGTTCTTC
cdr3_aa: CACGKNEQFF

v_call: TRBV4-2
j_call: TRBJ1-2
clone_size: .
d_call: .
cdr3_nt: TGTGCCAGCAGCCAAGATCAGACAGCTAACTATGGCTACACCTTC
cdr3_aa: CASSQDQTANYGYTF

v_call: TRBV5-1
j_call: TRBJ1-1
clone_size: .
d_call: TRBD1
cdr3_nt: TGCGCCAGCAGCTTGGAGGAAGCAGGGGGGAACGGTGAAGCTTTCTTT
cdr3_aa: CASSLEEAGGNGEAFF

v_call: TRBV11-2
j_call: TRBJ1-1
clone_size: .
d_call: .
cdr3_nt: TGTGCCAGCAGCTTAGATCTTAGGAACACTGAAGCTTTCTTT
cdr3_aa: CASSLDLRNTEAFF

v_call: TRBV10-3
j_call: TRBJ2-5
clone_size: .
d_call: TRBD2
cdr3_nt: TGTGCCATCAGTGAGTCGGGTCCTAGCGGGCAAGAGACCCAGTACTTC
cdr3_aa: CAISESGPSGQETQYF

v_call: TRBV11-1
j_call: TRBJ2-1
clone_size: .
d_call: TRBD1
cdr3_nt: TGTGCCAGCAGCTTGGGACAGCAGATTTACAATGAGCAGTTCTTC
cdr3_aa: CASSLGQQIYNEQFF

v_call: TRBV7-9
j_call: TRBJ2-7
clone_size: .
d_call: TRBD1
cdr3_nt: TGTGCCAGCAGCAAATTAGACAGGGGCCGGGACGAGCAGTACTTC
cdr3_aa: CASSKLDRGRDEQYF

v_call: TRBV30
j_call: TRBJ1-5
clone_size: .
d_call: .
cdr3_nt: TGTGCCTGGAGTCCCGCCTCAGATCAGCCCCAGCATTTT
cdr3_aa: CAWSPASDQPQHF

v_call: TRBV20-1
j_call: TRBJ2-1
clone_size: .
d_call: TRBD1
cdr3_nt: TGCAGTGCAAATACCGGGACAGGGGAATTCTTC
cdr3_aa: CSANTGTGEFF

v_call: TRBV6-5
j_call: TRBJ2-3
clone_size: .
d_call: TRBD2
cdr3_nt: TGTGCCAGCAACGCAGCGGGGGTTGGAGATACGCAGTATTTT
cdr3_aa: CASNAAGVGDTQYF

v_call: TRBV7-3
j_call: TRBJ2-3
clone_size: .
d_call: TRBD2
cdr3_nt: TGTGCCAGCAGCCGACAGGCGGGGGGAGGAGATACGCAGTATTTT
cdr3_aa: CASSRQAGGGDTQYF

v_call: TRBV28
j_call: TRBJ2-5
clone_size: .
d_call: .
cdr3_nt: TGTGCCAGCAGTTTCGGCGGGGCGGGCGAAGAGACCCAGTACTTC
cdr3_aa: CASSFGGAGEETQYF

v_call: TRBV28
j_call: TRBJ1-2
clone_size: .
d_call: .
cdr3_nt: TGTGCCAGCAGTTTCCCGGGAAACTATGGCTACACCTTC
cdr3_aa: CASSFPGNYGYTF

v_call: TRBV7-2
j_call: TRBJ2-3
clone_size: .
d_call: .
cdr3_nt: TGTGCCAGCAGCCCGCCCCTAGGTACGCAGTATTTT
cdr3_aa: CASSPPLGTQYF

v_call: TRBV19
j_call: TRBJ1-4
clone_size: .
d_call: TRBD1
cdr3_nt: TGTGCCAGTAGTATCCCCCCACAGGGGAGTAATGAAAAACTGTTTTTT
cdr3_aa: CASSIPPQGSNEKLFF

v_call: TRBV2
j_call: TRBJ1-2
clone_size: .
d_call: .
cdr3_nt: TGTGCCAGCAGGGCGACAGGTTCCGACTATGGCTACACCTTC
cdr3_aa: CASRATGSDYGYTF

v_call: TRBV27
j_call: TRBJ1-5
clone_size: .
d_call: .
cdr3_nt: TGTGCCAGCAGGGGAGGGGGAGGGGCCTATAGCAATCAGCCCCAGCATTTT
cdr3_aa: CASRGGGGAYSNQPQHF

v_call: TRBV2
j_call: TRBJ1-5
clone_size: .
d_call: TRBD1
cdr3_nt: TGTGCCAGCAGGACCGGGACAGGGGGTATCAATCAGCCCCAGCATTTT
cdr3_aa: CASRTGTGGINQPQHF

v_call: TRBV18
j_call: TRBJ1-1
clone_size: .
d_call: .
cdr3_nt: TGTGCCAGCTCACCAGCCTACGAGAGTGAAGCTTTCTTT
cdr3_aa: CASSPAYESEAFF

v_call: TRBV12-3/TRBV12-4
j_call: TRBJ2-5
clone_size: .
d_call: .
cdr3_nt: TGTGCCAGCAGTTTATCCACTCAAGAGACCCAGTACTTC
cdr3_aa: CASSLSTQETQYF

v_call: TRBV20-1
j_call: TRBJ1-1
clone_size: .
d_call: .
cdr3_nt: TGCGGGGGGTACATGAACACTGAAGCTTTCTTT
cdr3_aa: CGGYMNTEAFF

v_call: TRBV18
j_call: TRBJ1-2
clone_size: .
d_call: .
cdr3_nt: TGTGCCAGCTCACCACAAGGGACGGGGGAGGTAAATGGCTACACCTTC
cdr3_aa: CASSPQGTGEVNGYTF

v_call: TRBV7-2
j_call: TRBJ2-3
clone_size: .
d_call: TRBD2
cdr3_nt: TGTGCCAGCAGCTTAAAAATAGCGGGGGGCCCAGGGGGTTCAGATACGCAGTATTTT
cdr3_aa: CASSLKIAGGPGGSDTQYF